A selection of T cell receptor beta chains follows, all from one sample in a study of T cells after yellow fever vaccination. Each CDR3 protein is one row after TCRdb ran MiXCR on the 5' RACE reads. Of 250,000 to 300,000 distinct CDR3 sequences listed, around 4.9% are singletons. Sequencing was performed on CD4+ T cells sorted from PBMCs, taken on the day of the yellow fever booster vaccination. All receptors derive from a man younger than 35 who received the YFV17D yellow fever vaccine. Each CDR3 is given with its conserved first and last residue. A D gene is named only where the DNA matches it firmly. Some rows have no size entry. The others give once, few or many, or a class for an expanded clone.

V gene: TRBV4-3; clone size: many; J gene: TRBJ1-2; D gene: TRBD1; CDR3 DNA: TGCGCCAGCAGCCAAGACTGGGACAGGGTCTATGGCTACACCTTC; CDR3 protein: CASSQDWDRVYGYTF
V gene: TRBV5-1; clone size: few; J gene: TRBJ2-1; D gene: TRBD1; CDR3 DNA: TGCGCCAGCAGCTCCGGGACAGGGCTTTACAATGAGCAGTTCTTC; CDR3 protein: CASSSGTGLYNEQFF
V gene: TRBV5-1; clone size: many; J gene: TRBJ2-7; D gene: NA; CDR3 DNA: TGCGCCAGCAGCTTGGCGTCGCGAGGGGCAGGGGCCTACGAGCAGTACTTC; CDR3 protein: CASSLASRGAGAYEQYF
V gene: TRBV19; clone size: few; J gene: TRBJ1-2; D gene: NA; CDR3 DNA: TGTGCCAGTAGTATTTCAGGGACACCGAACTATGGCTACACCTTC; CDR3 protein: CASSISGTPNYGYTF
V gene: TRBV7-2; clone size: NA; J gene: TRBJ2-4; D gene: TRBD1; CDR3 DNA: TGTGCCAGCAGCTCGGGACAGAAAAACATTCAGTACTTC; CDR3 protein: CASSSGQKNIQYF
V gene: TRBV20-1; clone size: NA; J gene: TRBJ1-5; D gene: NA; CDR3 DNA: TGCAGTGCTAGCACCGGGGTGGGTCAGCCCCAGCATTTT; CDR3 protein: CSASTGVGQPQHF
V gene: TRBV7-2; clone size: many; J gene: TRBJ2-2; D gene: TRBD1; CDR3 DNA: TGTGCCAGCAGCCAAGGACAGGTTGGGACCGGGGAGCTGTTTTTT; CDR3 protein: CASSQGQVGTGELFF
V gene: TRBV7-2; clone size: NA; J gene: TRBJ1-5; D gene: TRBD1; CDR3 DNA: TGTGCCAGCAGCTTATGGCAGGGGGACCAGGCCCAGCATTTT; CDR3 protein: CASSLWQGDQAQHF
V gene: TRBV5-1; clone size: few; J gene: TRBJ1-2; D gene: TRBD1; CDR3 DNA: TGCGCCAGCAGGCCTACCGGGACAGAGGACTATGGCTACACCTTC; CDR3 protein: CASRPTGTEDYGYTF
V gene: TRBV7-2; clone size: NA; J gene: TRBJ1-2; D gene: TRBD1; CDR3 DNA: TGTGCCAGCAGCTTATCCGGGACAGGGGCGGGTGGCTACACCTTC; CDR3 protein: CASSLSGTGAGGYTF
V gene: TRBV25-1; clone size: few; J gene: TRBJ1-2; D gene: TRBD1; CDR3 DNA: TGTGCCAGCAGTGACGCCCGGACAGGGGACAACTATGGCTACACCTTC; CDR3 protein: CASSDARTGDNYGYTF
V gene: TRBV15; clone size: many; J gene: TRBJ2-5; D gene: NA; CDR3 DNA: TGTGCCACCAGCAAAGGACGCGACAGTTCCCAAGAGACCCAGTACTTC; CDR3 protein: CATSKGRDSSQETQYF
V gene: TRBV5-6; clone size: NA; J gene: TRBJ2-2; D gene: NA; CDR3 DNA: TGTGCCAGCAGCCTACTGGACAGAATAACCGGGGAGCTGTTTTTT; CDR3 protein: CASSLLDRITGELFF
V gene: TRBV10-3; clone size: NA; J gene: TRBJ2-5; D gene: TRBD1; CDR3 DNA: TGTGCCATCAGCCGGACAGGGTCGGAGGGGACCCAGTACTTC; CDR3 protein: CAISRTGSEGTQYF
V gene: TRBV4-3; clone size: NA; J gene: TRBJ1-2; D gene: NA; CDR3 DNA: TGCGCCAGCAGCCAAGATGTTGCGGGAGTGGGCTATGGCTACACCTTC; CDR3 protein: CASSQDVAGVGYGYTF
V gene: TRBV20-1; clone size: many; J gene: TRBJ1-6; D gene: TRBD1; CDR3 DNA: TGCAGTGCTAACCGAGCCGGGACAGGGAGATCACCCCTCCACTTT; CDR3 protein: CSANRAGTGRSPLHF
V gene: TRBV11-2; clone size: few; J gene: TRBJ2-5; D gene: TRBD1; CDR3 DNA: TGTGCCAGCAGCCAGGACAGGGGGTGGACCCAGTACTTC; CDR3 protein: CASSQDRGWTQYF
V gene: TRBV5-6; clone size: few; J gene: TRBJ1-2; D gene: NA; CDR3 DNA: TGTGCCAGCAGCCCAGCTGGGGGGCTTTACTATGGCTACACCTTC; CDR3 protein: CASSPAGGLYYGYTF
V gene: TRBV5-1; clone size: many; J gene: TRBJ2-2; D gene: TRBD1; CDR3 DNA: TGCGCCACGAGCGACAGGGGAAACACCGGGGAGCTGTTTTTT; CDR3 protein: CATSDRGNTGELFF
V gene: TRBV4-2; clone size: NA; J gene: TRBJ2-2; D gene: NA; CDR3 DNA: TGTGCCAGCAGCCAAGTGCGGTCGAGCACCGGGGAGCTGTTTTTT; CDR3 protein: CASSQVRSSTGELFF
V gene: TRBV7-2; clone size: few; J gene: TRBJ2-3; D gene: NA; CDR3 DNA: TGTGCCAGCAGCTTAGCTTTCGCAGTTAGAGATACGCAGTATTTT; CDR3 protein: CASSLAFAVRDTQYF
V gene: TRBV12-3/TRBV12-4; clone size: few; J gene: TRBJ1-4; D gene: NA; CDR3 DNA: TGTGCCAGCACCATTAGGGGACTGAAACTGTTTTTT; CDR3 protein: CASTIRGLKLFF
V gene: TRBV4-3; clone size: NA; J gene: TRBJ1-6; D gene: TRBD1; CDR3 DNA: TGCGCCAGCAGCCAAGACCACCCGGGACAGAAATTCCATAGCTCCTATAATTCACCCCTCCACTTT; CDR3 protein: CASSQDHPGQKFHSSYNSPLHF
V gene: TRBV11-2; clone size: NA; J gene: TRBJ2-2; D gene: TRBD2; CDR3 DNA: TGTGCCAGCAACCAACTGATAGCGGGTACCGGGGAGCTGTTTTTT; CDR3 protein: CASNQLIAGTGELFF
V gene: TRBV5-1; clone size: many; J gene: TRBJ2-5; D gene: NA; CDR3 DNA: TGCGCCAGCAGCGATGGCAGGGGTGACGAGACCCAGTACTTC; CDR3 protein: CASSDGRGDETQYF
V gene: TRBV6-4; clone size: NA; J gene: TRBJ2-5; D gene: NA; CDR3 DNA: TGTGCCAGCAGTGTCTCCTTAAGGGCGAAGTACTTC; CDR3 protein: CASSVSLRAKYF
V gene: TRBV5-1; clone size: many; J gene: TRBJ1-4; D gene: NA; CDR3 DNA: TGCGCCAGCAGCGCCGGGTCGGTGGAAAAACTGTTTTTT; CDR3 protein: CASSAGSVEKLFF
V gene: TRBV20-1; clone size: many; J gene: TRBJ2-3; D gene: NA; CDR3 DNA: TGCAGTGCTAGACGGGGTGCCAGCACAGATACGCAGTATTTT; CDR3 protein: CSARRGASTDTQYF
V gene: TRBV6-6; clone size: NA; J gene: TRBJ1-4; D gene: NA; CDR3 DNA: TGTGCCAGCGCGTTGGGAAGGGAAAAACTGTTTTTT; CDR3 protein: CASALGREKLFF
V gene: TRBV12-3/TRBV12-4; clone size: many; J gene: TRBJ2-3; D gene: NA; CDR3 DNA: TGTGCCAGCAGTTTAGGGGAAGGGGGGGCCGACACAGATACGCAGTATTTT; CDR3 protein: CASSLGEGGADTDTQYF
V gene: TRBV7-8; clone size: NA; J gene: TRBJ2-3; D gene: NA; CDR3 DNA: TGTGCCAGCAGCTCCCGGACAGAGACAGATACGCAGTATTTT; CDR3 protein: CASSSRTETDTQYF
V gene: TRBV5-4; clone size: NA; J gene: TRBJ1-1; D gene: NA; CDR3 DNA: TGTGCCAGCAGCCCTCAGAACGTCATGAGGACTGAAGCTTTCTTT; CDR3 protein: CASSPQNVMRTEAFF
V gene: TRBV14; clone size: NA; J gene: TRBJ2-7; D gene: NA; CDR3 DNA: TGTGCCAGCCCTTACGAGCAGTACTTC; CDR3 protein: CASPYEQYF
V gene: TRBV5-1; clone size: many; J gene: TRBJ1-2; D gene: TRBD1; CDR3 DNA: TGCGCCAGCAGCGTGGGACCCCCGGGACAGGGGTTTGGCTACACCTTC; CDR3 protein: CASSVGPPGQGFGYTF
V gene: TRBV9; clone size: few; J gene: TRBJ2-3; D gene: TRBD2; CDR3 DNA: TGTGCCAGCAGCGCCCTCGGGACTACGCTTACGCAGTATTTT; CDR3 protein: CASSALGTTLTQYF
V gene: TRBV7-9; clone size: few; J gene: TRBJ1-6; D gene: NA; CDR3 DNA: TGTGCCAGCAGCTTTACAGGGAAATACTATAATTCACCCCTCCACTTT; CDR3 protein: CASSFTGKYYNSPLHF
V gene: TRBV5-1; clone size: many; J gene: TRBJ2-1; D gene: TRBD2; CDR3 DNA: TGCGCCAGCAGCTTTAGCGGGGGGAGGTACAATGAGCAGTTCTTC; CDR3 protein: CASSFSGGRYNEQFF
V gene: TRBV4-1; clone size: many; J gene: TRBJ1-6; D gene: NA; CDR3 DNA: TGCGCCAGCAGCCAGATGGGACGGGGGGAATTGGGTTCACCCCTCCACTTT; CDR3 protein: CASSQMGRGELGSPLHF
V gene: TRBV5-1; clone size: NA; J gene: TRBJ2-2; D gene: NA; CDR3 DNA: TGCGCCAGCAGTCTGGGGTCCGCCAGGCGTTCCACCGGGGAGCTGTTTTTT; CDR3 protein: CASSLGSARRSTGELFF
V gene: TRBV5-1; clone size: few; J gene: TRBJ1-1; D gene: TRBD1; CDR3 DNA: TGCGCCAGCAGCCATGGACAGGGTGAAGCTTTCTTT; CDR3 protein: CASSHGQGEAFF
V gene: TRBV28; clone size: few; J gene: TRBJ1-4; D gene: NA; CDR3 DNA: TGTGCCAGCGACAGCACAACTAATGAAAAACTGTTTTTT; CDR3 protein: CASDSTTNEKLFF